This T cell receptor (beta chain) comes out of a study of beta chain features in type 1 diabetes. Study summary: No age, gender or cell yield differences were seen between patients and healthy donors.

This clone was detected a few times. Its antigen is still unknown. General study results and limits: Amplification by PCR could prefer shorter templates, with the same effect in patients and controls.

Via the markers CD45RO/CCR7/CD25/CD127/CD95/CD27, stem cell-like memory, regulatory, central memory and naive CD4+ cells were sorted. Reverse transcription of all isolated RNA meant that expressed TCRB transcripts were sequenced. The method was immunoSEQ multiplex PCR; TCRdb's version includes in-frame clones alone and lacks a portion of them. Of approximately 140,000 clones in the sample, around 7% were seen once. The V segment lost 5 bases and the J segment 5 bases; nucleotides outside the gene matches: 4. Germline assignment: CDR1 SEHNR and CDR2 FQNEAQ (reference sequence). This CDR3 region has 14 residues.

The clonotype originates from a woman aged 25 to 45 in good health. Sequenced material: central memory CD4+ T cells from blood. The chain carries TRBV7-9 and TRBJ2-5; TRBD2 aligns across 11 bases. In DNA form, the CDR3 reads TGTGCCAGCAGCCGACTAGCGGGACTGGAGACCCAGTACTTC. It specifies CASSRLAGLETQYF.